Following are 29 T cell receptor beta chains from one sample sequenced in a study of response to subunit inactivated influenza vaccine. TCRdb processed the RT-PCR reads anew with MiXCR; each CDR3 protein has one entry. Of about 700,000 distinct CDR3 sequences listed, around 14% are singletons. The sequencing here drew on PBMCs from blood, taken 14 to 15 days before vaccination. Every receptor here comes from a man in his forties or fifties who received an inactivated influenza vaccine.

The chain uses TRBV5-1 and TRBJ2-5; the D is unclear. Per the germline V gene, CDR1 is SGHRS and CDR2 is YFSETQ. V was clipped by 0 bases and J by 1 base, with 7 bases between them. This CDR3 region has 14 residues. CDR3 amino acids: CASSLVQPQETQYF. The DNA for the CDR3 is TGCGCCAGCAGCTTGGTTCAGCCCCAAGAGACCCAGTACTTC.

This clonotype was seen only a few times. The chain combines TRBV6-5 with TRBJ2-1, with D unresolved. Per the germline V gene, CDR1 is MNHEY and CDR2 is SVGAGI. The germline V and J ends were trimmed by 0 bases and 1 base, with 7 bases remaining between them. The CDR3 has 15 amino acids. The CDR3 coding sequence is TGTGCCAGCAGTTACTCTCGGAGATCCTACAATGAGCAGTTCTTC. Its translation is CASSYSRRSYNEQFF.

V is TRBV18 and J is TRBJ2-5; no clear D. The CDR3 contains 12 residues. CDR1 is KGHSH and CDR2 is LQKENI in the germline V gene. The V end lost 5 bases, the J end lost 2 bases, and 6 bases lay between the germline ends. The CDR3 loop is CASSVRQETQYF. CDR3 sequence (DNA): TGTGCCAGCTCAGTCCGTCAAGAGACCCAGTACTTC.

The rearrangement uses TRBV6-1 and TRBJ1-4; TRBD1 matches 8 bases. The germline gives CDR1 MNHNS, CDR2 SASEGT. The CDR3 runs to 18 residues. Trimming at V came to 1 base and at J to 2 bases, leaving 9 bases not matched to a gene. Here the CDR3 reads CASSEVFATGATNEKLFF. In DNA form, the CDR3 reads TGTGCCAGCAGTGAAGTTTTCGCGACAGGGGCCACTAATGAAAAACTGTTTTTT.

This clonotype was picked up a small number of times. This chain joins TRBV2 and TRBJ2-7; tentatively, D is TRBD1 (5 bases). The germline V and J ends were trimmed by 8 bases and 0 bases, with 14 bases remaining between them. Looked up from germline, CDR1 is SNHLY and CDR2 is FYNNEI. This CDR3 spans 14 amino acids. The CDR3 here is CASGYRSSSYEQYF. The DNA of the CDR3 is TGTGCCAGCGGTTACAGGAGCAGCTCCTACGAGCAGTACTTC.

The gene calls are TRBV2 and TRBJ2-7; TRBD1 agrees at 9 bases. V was pared by 2 bases and J by 5 bases, with 4 bases of the junction left unmatched. Germline V lookup: CDR1 SNHLY, CDR2 FYNNEI. The CDR3 totals 14 residues. DNA for the CDR3: TGTGCCAGCAGTGAAAATTGGACAGGGGACGAGCAGTACTTC. Translated: CASSENWTGDEQYF.

This clonotype was detected a few times. The J gene is TRBJ2-1, the V gene TRBV11-2; 13 bases match TRBD2. V gave up 4 bases and J gave up 2 bases; unmatched junction bases: 2. The CDR3 is made up of 16 amino acids. Germline V gene data show CDR1 as SGHAT and CDR2 as FQNNGV. The CDR3 region is CASSSTSGGAYNEQFF. The CDR3 nucleotides read TGTGCCAGCAGCTCTACTAGCGGGGGGGCCTACAATGAGCAGTTCTTC.

The chain combines TRBV5-1 with TRBJ2-3; 7 bases are a match to TRBD2. V trimming: 4 bases; J trimming: 6 bases; junction bases outside the gene matches: 14. This CDR3 has 16 residues. Germline V lookup: CDR1 SGHRS, CDR2 YFSETQ. The DNA for the CDR3 is TGCGCCAGCAGCGTCCTCCAGCGGGGCCCCGCGGATACGCAGTATTTT. The encoded protein is CASSVLQRGPADTQYF.

This clonotype was counted only a few times. CDR3 DNA: TGTGCCAGCAGCGCGGGACTAGCGGGAGTTAGTCGCGAGCAGTACTTC. Protein product: CASSAGLAGVSREQYF. The J gene is TRBJ2-7, the V gene TRBV9; TRBD2 matches at 14 bases. J lost 6 bases, V lost 3 bases, and 8 bases had no gene match. In germline, CDR1 is SGDLS, CDR2 YYNGEE. CDR3 length: 16 amino acids.

The rearrangement links TRBV11-2 to TRBJ2-5, with TRBD2 as a possible D gene (6 bases). The CDR3 totals 15 residues. Germline V gives CDR1 SGHAT, CDR2 FQNNGV. The V and J ends lost 3 bases and 4 bases respectively, with 15 bases between them. This CDR3 reads CASSFSGVIGETQYF. DNA of the CDR3: TGTGCCAGCAGCTTCTCGGGAGTGATAGGAGAGACCCAGTACTTC.

The chain uses TRBV10-3 and TRBJ1-2, with unresolved D. The germline gives CDR1 ENHRY, CDR2 SYGVKD. This CDR3 contains 13 residues. V shed 3 bases and J shed 1 base, with 6 bases lying between them. The CDR3 DNA reads as TGTGCCATCAGTGAAACAGATAACTATGGCTACACCTTC. It yields the protein CAISETDNYGYTF.

The gene calls are TRBV4-2 and TRBJ2-7; TRBD1 matches at 9 bases. Germline V gene lookup returns CDR1 LGHNA and CDR2 YNFKEQ. The junction had 9 bases not matched to a gene; V was cut back by 4 bases and J by 2 bases. The CDR3 is made up of 16 amino acids. The CDR3 sequence: CASSRSGTGPTYEQYF. The CDR3 bases are TGTGCCAGCAGCCGAAGCGGGACAGGGCCTACCTACGAGCAGTACTTC.

This rearrangement joins TRBV5-5 to TRBJ2-2, with a tentative D call TRBD1 (5 bases). V lost 2 bases and J lost 7, with 12 bases in between. The CDR3 sequence is 14 residues long. Germline assignment: CDR1 SGHKS and CDR2 YYEKEE (reference sequence). DNA for the CDR3: TGTGCCAGCAGCTTAACAGGAAGGGGCGGGGAGCTGTTTTTT. This sequence encodes CASSLTGRGGELFF.

This clonotype was observed at least ten times. V gene TRBV5-1 combines with J gene TRBJ2-3; D is unresolved. The V and J ends lost 1 base and 1 base respectively, with 7 bases between them. Germline V gene data show CDR1 as SGHRS and CDR2 as YFSETQ. CDR3 length: 14 residues. The CDR3 sequence is CASSLKGGTDTQYF. In DNA, the CDR3 is TGCGCCAGCAGCTTGAAGGGTGGCACAGATACGCAGTATTTT.

The sample holds many counts of this clonotype. V usage is TRBV28 and J usage is TRBJ1-2; no definite D call. This CDR3 has 11 residues. Trimming shortened V by 3 bases and J by 3 bases, and 2 bases separated the two germline ends. Looked up from germline, CDR1 is MDHEN and CDR2 is SYDVKM. CDR3 loop: CASSFDYGYTF. The CDR3 nucleotides read TGTGCCAGCAGTTTTGACTATGGCTACACCTTC.

The CDR3 loop reads CASSYSLGNQPQHF. The DNA for the CDR3 is TGTGCCAGCAGTTACTCGCTGGGAAATCAGCCCCAGCATTTT. The chain is built from TRBV6-2 or TRBV6-3 and TRBJ1-5; D ambiguous. V was clipped by 0 bases and J by 4 bases, with 7 bases between them. The CDR3 has 14 residues. The V gene's germline CDR1 is MNHEY and CDR2 SVGEGT.

In its sample, this clonotype was seen a few times. J is TRBJ2-3 and V is TRBV20-1; D may be TRBD2 (5 bases). The germline V gene has CDR1 DFQATT and CDR2 SNEGSKA (reference sequence). This CDR3 has 13 residues. The V gene lost 1 base and the J gene lost 4 bases, with 9 bases spanning the gap. CDR3: CSARGGGADTQYF. The CDR3 DNA reads as TGCAGTGCTAGAGGAGGAGGCGCAGATACGCAGTATTTT.

The chain carries TRBV29-1 and TRBJ2-1, with 9 nucleotides matching TRBD1. V was pared by 7 bases and J by 6 bases, with 7 bases of the junction left unmatched. The CDR3 consists of 13 residues. CDR1 SQVTM and CDR2 ANQGSEA come from the germline V gene. CDR3 DNA: TGCAGCGGCGCGGGACAGGGAACCAATGAGCAGTTCTTC. It translates to CSGAGQGTNEQFF.

The CDR3 DNA follows: TGTGCCAGCAGCAGTACAGACCCCAATGAGCAGTTCTTC. Translating it yields CASSSTDPNEQFF. The V and J genes are TRBV5-6 and TRBJ2-1, with D uncertain. This CDR3 contains 13 residues. The V end lost 4 bases, the J end lost 6 bases, and 11 bases lay between the germline ends. Germline CDR1 SGHDT, CDR2 YYEEEE. The complete variable domain, with remaining parts taken from reference TRBV5-6 and TRBJ2-1, reads DAGVTQSPTHLIKTRGQQVTLRCSPKSGHDTVSWYQQALGQGPQFIFQYYEEEERQRGNFPDRFSGHQFPNYSSELNVNALLLGDSALYLCASSSTDPNEQFFGPGTRLTVL.

This clonotype was detected many times. The chain couples TRBV7-9 to TRBJ2-7; 7 nucleotides align to TRBD2. The CDR3 consists of 12 residues. Trimming removed 3 bases from V and 6 bases from J; junction bases left unmatched: 2. Germline V gene sequence: CDR1 SEHNR, CDR2 FQNEAQ (reference sequence). CDR3: CASSLGGLEQYF. In DNA form, the CDR3 reads TGTGCCAGCAGCTTGGGAGGGCTCGAGCAGTACTTC.

In the case of this clonotype: At one of its ends the junction is not consistent with the germline gene, which may arise from a read error. The V gene is TRBV4-1, the J gene TRBJ2-5; D not resolved. Germline CDR1 and CDR2: MGHRA and YSYEKL. This CDR3 is 13 amino acids long. The CDR3 coding sequence is TGCGCCAGCAGCGAAGAAAACCAAGAGACCCAGTACTTC. This gives the protein CASSEENQETQYF.

The V and J genes are TRBV20-1 and TRBJ2-5; 12 bases line up with TRBD2. The V gene end was trimmed by 1 base and the J gene end by 8 bases; junction bases not matched to a gene: 11. Germline V gene lookup returns CDR1 DFQATT and CDR2 SNEGSKA (reference sequence). This CDR3 spans 16 amino acids. CDR3: CSARVPSLAGGLTQYF. The CDR3 DNA reads as TGCAGTGCTAGAGTACCCTCACTAGCGGGGGGCCTAACCCAGTACTTC.

V is TRBV29-1 and J is TRBJ2-1; TRBD1 matches at 8 bases. The CDR3 is 13 residues long. The V gene end was trimmed by 6 bases and the J gene end by 4 bases; junction bases not matched to a gene: 5. CDR1 and CDR2 (germline): SQVTM, ANQGSEA. CDR3 in amino acids: CSVVRQGYNEQFF. CDR3 nucleotide sequence: TGCAGCGTGGTTAGACAGGGGTACAATGAGCAGTTCTTC.

Only a few counts were recorded for this clonotype. The rearrangement links TRBV28 to TRBJ2-1; D is possibly TRBD2 (5 bases). The CDR3 sequence is 17 residues long. Germline assignment: CDR1 MDHEN and CDR2 SYDVKM. V lost 3 bases to trimming and J lost 3 bases, with 18 bases between them. The DNA for the CDR3 is TGTGCCAGCAGTTTCGACCGAAAAGAGGGATACTACAATGAGCAGTTCTTC. Its translation is CASSFDRKEGYYNEQFF.

With respect to this clonotype: At one end, the junction sequence differs from germline, possibly due to a read error. This rearrangement joins TRBV27 to TRBJ1-6; D is perhaps TRBD1 (6 bases). The CDR3 contains 13 residues. Germline-derived CDR1 and CDR2 are MNHEY and SMNVEV (reference sequence). CDR3 in DNA: TGTGCCAGCAGTCAGGGGTCCGATTCACCCCTCTACTTT. Its translation is CASSQGSDSPLYF.

Regarding this clonotype: Being one base from a much bigger clone, this may be a read error. The rearrangement links TRBV7-9 to TRBJ2-7; 11 bases are a match to TRBD2. This CDR3 contains 14 residues. Looked up from germline, CDR1 is SEHNR and CDR2 is FQNEAQ (reference sequence). This CDR3 reads CASSVAGGPYEQYF. The CDR3 DNA reads TGTGCCAGCAGCGTAGCGGGAGGGCCCTACGAGCAGTACTTC.

The V and J genes are TRBV7-2 and TRBJ2-2, with TRBD2 matching 7 bases. CDR1 is SGHTA and CDR2 is FQGNSA in the germline V gene. The CDR3 has 14 amino acids. Trimming took 5 bases from V and 12 from J; bases not matched to a gene: 12. CDR3 sequence: CASSPSGEWWKLFF. The CDR3 nucleotides are TGTGCCAGCAGCCCCAGCGGGGAATGGTGGAAGCTGTTTTTT. The full variable domain, rest sourced from reference TRBV7-2 and TRBJ2-2, is GAGVSQSPSNKVTEKGKDVELRCDPISGHTALYWYRQSLGQGLEFLIYFQGNSAPDKSGLPSDRFSAERTGGSVSTLTIQRTQQEDSAVYLCASSPSGEWWKLFFGEGSRLTVL.

The chain joins TRBV3-1 to TRBJ2-4; no clear D gene. Germline CDR1 reads LGHDT; CDR2 reads YNNKEL (reference sequence). The length of the CDR3 is 17 residues. The V gene lost 4 bases and the J gene lost 0 bases, with 16 bases spanning the gap. The CDR3 sequence: CASSLKNRDLAKNIQYF. For the CDR3, the DNA is TGTGCCAGCAGCCTAAAGAACAGAGATCTAGCCAAAAACATTCAGTACTTC.

This clonotype has ten or more counts. The rearrangement links TRBV4-1 to TRBJ2-7; 7 nucleotides line up with TRBD1. Germline V gives CDR1 MGHRA, CDR2 YSYEKL. After removal of 1 base from V and 2 bases from J, the junction contained 8 bases not matched to a gene. The CDR3 is 16 amino acids. The CDR3: CASSQVGPTGTYEQYF. CDR3 DNA: TGCGCCAGCAGCCAAGTCGGTCCGACAGGGACCTACGAGCAGTACTTC.